Listed below are T cell receptor beta chains from one sample, sequenced in a study of CD8+ T cells in alopecia areata. The assay was immunoSEQ multiplex PCR, and TCRdb's table has in-frame clones only and misses some. The repertoire consists of roughly 200,000 clones, with about 53% occurring once and the leading ten covering approximately 11%. This specimen was CD8+ T cells sorted from blood, taken at week 24, from a patient treated with tofacitinib. Receptor source: a human donor with alopecia areata. Each CDR3 is given with its conserved first and last residue. D genes are given only for firm matches. Clone size is not always given. Where it is, it says once, few, many or a class for expanded clones.

.	.	TRBV30	TRBJ2-7	TGTGCCTGGAGTGTAGGGATCGGGTCCTACGAGCAGTACTTC	CAWSVGIGSYEQYF
.	.	TRBV30	TRBJ1-5	TGTGCCTGGAGTGTACGCGGGGGTTCGCAGCCCCAGCATTTT	CAWSVRGGSQPQHF
.	.	TRBV2	TRBJ1-1	TGTGCCAGCAGGCGGAACATACAGAACACTGAAGCTTTCTTT	CASRRNIQNTEAFF
.	.	TRBV29-1	TRBJ2-3	TGCAGCGTCTTGACCCAAACTAGACAGACGATCACAGATACGCAGTATTTT	CSVLTQTRQTITDTQYF
few	.	TRBV2	TRBJ2-2	TGTGCCAGCGGAGGTAGCAAGCGAACGAACACCGGGGAGCTGTTTTTT	CASGGSKRTNTGELFF
.	.	TRBV12-5	TRBJ2-1	TGTGCTAGTGGTTTGGGCGATCACGGGACAAAGTACAATGAGCAGTTCTTC	CASGLGDHGTKYNEQFF
.	.	TRBV2	TRBJ2-2	TGTGCCAGCAGCCTTAAAACCACCGGGGAGCTGTTTTTT	CASSLKTTGELFF
.	TRBD1	TRBV4-3	TRBJ1-2	TGCGCCAGCAGCCCCAGCGGGCAGGGGGCGTCTGTGTATGGCTACACCTTC	CASSPSGQGASVYGYTF
.	.	TRBV29-1	TRBJ2-7	TGCAGCGTTGCTTCCAGCAACTACGAGCAGTACTTC	CSVASSNYEQYF
.	.	TRBV6-6	TRBJ2-2	TGTGCCAGCAGTTACTCGAGGGGGGAGCTGTTTTTT	CASSYSRGELFF
.	.	TRBV10-2	TRBJ2-3	TGCGCCAGCAGTGAGTCTAGTGCGCAGTATTTT	CASSESSAQYF
.	TRBD2	TRBV29-1	TRBJ2-1	TGCTCCGCAACGGGGGGGGTTTACAATGAGCAGTTCTTC	CSATGGVYNEQFF
few	.	TRBV19	TRBJ2-7	TGTGCCAGTCGGGACTCCTACGAGCAGTACTTC	CASRDSYEQYF
.	.	TRBV30	TRBJ1-1	TGTGCCTGGAGGAACCGGGACACGAGGAACACTGAAGCTTTCTTT	CAWRNRDTRNTEAFF
.	.	TRBV29-1	TRBJ2-6	TGCAGCGTTGAGGAGGGACAATGGGCCAACGTCCTGACTTTC	CSVEEGQWANVLTF
.	.	TRBV7-8	TRBJ2-2	TGTGCCAGCAGCTTAGGGGGGGCCGACACCGGGGAGCTGTTTTTT	CASSLGGADTGELFF
.	TRBD1	TRBV2	TRBJ2-1	TGTGCCAGCAGTGATGACGGGACAGGGTTGAGGGACAATGAGCAGTTCTTC	CASSDDGTGLRDNEQFF
.	.	TRBV4-3	TRBJ2-5	TGCGCCAGCAGCCAAGAACGGAAAGAGACCCAGTACTTC	CASSQERKETQYF
once	.	TRBV2	TRBJ1-5	TGTGCCAGCTGGAACGGATATAGCAATCAGCCCCAGCATTTT	CASWNGYSNQPQHF
.	.	TRBV6-6	TRBJ1-2	TGTGCCAGCAGTTACTCGATCGGGGAAGGCTACACCTTC	CASSYSIGEGYTF
few	.	TRBV30	TRBJ1-2	TGTGCCTGGGGGGACCCAGCTGGCTACACCTTC	CAWGDPAGYTF